These T cell receptor beta chains were read from a single sample in a study of cytomegalovirus exposure and HLA in healthy donors. Method: immunoSEQ multiplex PCR; TCRdb's copy keeps in-frame clones and lacks some. The sample holds roughly 200,000 clones, roughly 78% seen once. Sequencing was done on a sample of PBMCs. Receptors were obtained from a woman under 40 in good health and CMV-seropositive. Both conserved end residues are part of each CDR3. A D gene is named only where the DNA matches it firmly. A clone size is listed for some rows: how often the clone was seen (once, few, many), or a class if it is expanded.

abundance: .; j_gene: TRBJ1-5; d_gene: .; v_gene: TRBV6-5; len: 13; CDR3nt: TGTGCCAGCACTCGACAGGTGGATCAGCCCCAGCATTTT; CDR3aa: CASTRQVDQPQHF
abundance: .; j_gene: TRBJ1-1; d_gene: TRBD1; v_gene: TRBV19; len: 14; CDR3nt: TGTGCCAGTAGTCCCGAACAGGGGGCAGGTGAAGCTTTCTTT; CDR3aa: CASSPEQGAGEAFF
abundance: .; j_gene: TRBJ2-3; d_gene: TRBD1; v_gene: TRBV9; len: 15; CDR3nt: TGTGCCAGCAGCGTTCAAACAGGGGGCGGAAATACGCAGTATTTT; CDR3aa: CASSVQTGGGNTQYF
abundance: once; j_gene: TRBJ2-3; d_gene: TRBD2; v_gene: TRBV2; len: 15; CDR3nt: TGTGCCAGCAGCGCCGGGGGGGGTAGGACAGATACGCAGTATTTT; CDR3aa: CASSAGGGRTDTQYF
abundance: .; j_gene: TRBJ2-7; d_gene: TRBD1; v_gene: TRBV18; len: 14; CDR3nt: TGTGCCAGCTCACCCGGGACAGGGGTGAACGAGCAGTACTTC; CDR3aa: CASSPGTGVNEQYF
abundance: .; j_gene: TRBJ1-2; d_gene: TRBD1; v_gene: TRBV18; len: 15; CDR3nt: TGTGCCAGCTCACCACGACAGGGTGTAGACTATGGCTACACCTTC; CDR3aa: CASSPRQGVDYGYTF
abundance: .; j_gene: TRBJ1-1; d_gene: .; v_gene: TRBV9; len: 16; CDR3nt: TGTGCCAGCAGCGTAGCTACGTGGGGCGGCGGGAGGGAAGCTTTCTTT; CDR3aa: CASSVATWGGGREAFF
abundance: .; j_gene: TRBJ2-6; d_gene: .; v_gene: TRBV25-1; len: 14; CDR3nt: TGTGCCAGCAGTACAAACTCTGGGGCCAACGTCCTGACTTTC; CDR3aa: CASSTNSGANVLTF
abundance: .; j_gene: TRBJ2-5; d_gene: TRBD2; v_gene: TRBV4-2; len: 16; CDR3nt: TGTGCCAGCAGCCAAGCTCTAGCGGGGGGGCGGGAGACCCAGTACTTC; CDR3aa: CASSQALAGGRETQYF
abundance: .; j_gene: TRBJ1-4; d_gene: .; v_gene: TRBV2; len: 15; CDR3nt: TGTGCCAGCAGCTTAGACAGGCTAGTTAATGAAAAACTGTTTTTT; CDR3aa: CASSLDRLVNEKLFF
abundance: .; j_gene: TRBJ1-1; d_gene: .; v_gene: TRBV6-5; len: 15; CDR3nt: TGTGCCAGCAGTTACTCGGAACAGGTGAACACTGAAGCTTTCTTT; CDR3aa: CASSYSEQVNTEAFF
abundance: once; j_gene: TRBJ2-2; d_gene: TRBD2; v_gene: TRBV4-1; len: 15; CDR3nt: TGCGCCAGCAGCCGGACTAGCGGGGGCACCGGGGAGCTGTTTTTT; CDR3aa: CASSRTSGGTGELFF
abundance: once; j_gene: TRBJ2-2; d_gene: .; v_gene: TRBV5-1; len: 13; CDR3nt: TGCGTATCAACTAGGACCAACACCGGGGAGCTGTTTTTT; CDR3aa: CVSTRTNTGELFF
abundance: .; j_gene: TRBJ2-3; d_gene: .; v_gene: TRBV2; len: 13; CDR3nt: TGTGCCAGCCGGGACTTATGGCAGGATACGCAGTATTTT; CDR3aa: CASRDLWQDTQYF
abundance: .; j_gene: TRBJ2-5; d_gene: .; v_gene: TRBV6-1; len: 15; CDR3nt: TGTGCCAGCAGTGAGTTCTGGGGCCAGAGCGAGACCCAGTACTTC; CDR3aa: CASSEFWGQSETQYF
abundance: few; j_gene: TRBJ1-1; d_gene: TRBD1; v_gene: TRBV12-5; len: 19; CDR3nt: TGTGCTAGTGGTTTGGTATTGGGTCAGGGGGCGCAGGTAAGTGCTGAAGCTTTCTTT; CDR3aa: CASGLVLGQGAQVSAEAFF
abundance: once; j_gene: TRBJ2-3; d_gene: TRBD2; v_gene: TRBV7-2; len: 15; CDR3nt: TGTGCCAGCAGCTCACTAGCGGTCAGCACAGATACGCAGTATTTT; CDR3aa: CASSSLAVSTDTQYF
abundance: .; j_gene: TRBJ2-5; d_gene: .; v_gene: TRBV28; len: 15; CDR3nt: TGTGCCAGCAGTCCCCCGATGGCGGAGCAAGAGACCCAGTACTTC; CDR3aa: CASSPPMAEQETQYF
abundance: .; j_gene: TRBJ2-7; d_gene: TRBD1; v_gene: TRBV5-1; len: 13; CDR3nt: TGCGCCAGCAGCTTCGGGACAGGCTACGAGCAGTACTTC; CDR3aa: CASSFGTGYEQYF
abundance: .; j_gene: TRBJ2-7; d_gene: TRBD1; v_gene: TRBV15; len: 15; CDR3nt: TGTGCCACCAGCGAAGGGGGCCGGCAACCCTACGAGCAGTACTTC; CDR3aa: CATSEGGRQPYEQYF
abundance: few; j_gene: TRBJ2-1; d_gene: .; v_gene: TRBV10-2; len: 12; CDR3nt: TGCGCCAGCAGGGGGACACGGATCGAGCAGTTCTTC; CDR3aa: CASRGTRIEQFF
abundance: .; j_gene: TRBJ2-5; d_gene: TRBD2; v_gene: TRBV4-2; len: 17; CDR3nt: TGTGCCAGCAGCCAAGAACCCGTACTAGCGGGGGAAGAGACCCAGTACTTC; CDR3aa: CASSQEPVLAGEETQYF
abundance: .; j_gene: TRBJ2-1; d_gene: .; v_gene: TRBV15; len: 12; CDR3nt: TGTGCCACCAGCAGAGAACCGGGAGAACAGTTCTTC; CDR3aa: CATSREPGEQFF
abundance: .; j_gene: TRBJ2-1; d_gene: .; v_gene: TRBV18; len: 12; CDR3nt: TGTGCCAGCTCACCACCGACGGGAGAGTATTTCTTC; CDR3aa: CASSPPTGEYFF
abundance: .; j_gene: TRBJ2-1; d_gene: .; v_gene: TRBV7-9; len: 14; CDR3nt: TGTGCCAGCAGCTTAGGGCTAGCAGGGGATGAGCAGTTCTTC; CDR3aa: CASSLGLAGDEQFF
abundance: .; j_gene: TRBJ2-1; d_gene: .; v_gene: TRBV5-1; len: 13; CDR3nt: TGCGCCAGCAGCTTGGCCGGGACAAATGAGCAGTTCTTC; CDR3aa: CASSLAGTNEQFF
abundance: .; j_gene: TRBJ2-1; d_gene: .; v_gene: TRBV5-1; len: 16; CDR3nt: TGCGCCAGCAGCTTGGGGGGACTCAGCTCCTACAATGAGCAGTTCTTC; CDR3aa: CASSLGGLSSYNEQFF
abundance: .; j_gene: TRBJ1-2; d_gene: .; v_gene: TRBV27; len: 14; CDR3nt: TGTGCCAGCAGTTTACTCTGGGACTTTCGAGAGTACACCTTC; CDR3aa: CASSLLWDFREYTF
abundance: once; j_gene: TRBJ2-1; d_gene: TRBD2; v_gene: TRBV9; len: 14; CDR3nt: TGTGCCAGCAGCCCTGGACTAGCCTACAATGAGCAGTTCTTC; CDR3aa: CASSPGLAYNEQFF
abundance: .; j_gene: TRBJ2-1; d_gene: TRBD2; v_gene: TRBV5-6; len: 17; CDR3nt: TGTGCCAGCAGCCCCGGGCTAGCGGGGGGCCAGAGGTATGAGCAGTTCTTC; CDR3aa: CASSPGLAGGQRYEQFF
abundance: .; j_gene: TRBJ1-1; d_gene: .; v_gene: TRBV13; len: 17; CDR3nt: TGTGCCAGCACTACAGCCGAGGACAGAAACATGAACACTGAAGCTTTCTTT; CDR3aa: CASTTAEDRNMNTEAFF
abundance: .; j_gene: TRBJ2-5; d_gene: TRBD2; v_gene: TRBV10-2; len: 14; CDR3nt: TGCGCCAGCAGTGATAGCGGGGACCAAGAGACCCAGTACTTC; CDR3aa: CASSDSGDQETQYF
abundance: .; j_gene: TRBJ1-1; d_gene: .; v_gene: TRBV5-8; len: 14; CDR3nt: TGTGCCAGCAACATCGGGGGGCGAGGGACTGAAGCTTTCTTT; CDR3aa: CASNIGGRGTEAFF
abundance: .; j_gene: TRBJ2-7; d_gene: .; v_gene: TRBV5-1; len: 11; CDR3nt: TGCGCCAGCAGCCCGGACTTAGAGCAGTACTTC; CDR3aa: CASSPDLEQYF
abundance: .; j_gene: TRBJ2-7; d_gene: TRBD2; v_gene: TRBV5-6; len: 15; CDR3nt: TGTGCCAGCAGCTTACTAGCGGGAGAATCCTACGAGCAGTACTTC; CDR3aa: CASSLLAGESYEQYF
abundance: .; j_gene: TRBJ1-3; d_gene: TRBD1; v_gene: TRBV10-1; len: 16; CDR3nt: TGCGCCAGCAGTGAGAGGGAAGGGGGCACTGGAAACACCATATATTTT; CDR3aa: CASSEREGGTGNTIYF
abundance: .; j_gene: TRBJ1-1; d_gene: .; v_gene: TRBV4-3; len: 16; CDR3nt: TGCGCCAGCAGCGCGGACGCGGCCCAGGGCTGGACTGAAGCTTTCTTT; CDR3aa: CASSADAAQGWTEAFF
abundance: .; j_gene: TRBJ1-1; d_gene: TRBD1; v_gene: TRBV10-1; len: 19; CDR3nt: TGCGCCAGCAGTGATTCTACAGGGGGCCCCTCAGGACTGGCCACTGAAGCTTTCTTT; CDR3aa: CASSDSTGGPSGLATEAFF
abundance: .; j_gene: TRBJ2-1; d_gene: .; v_gene: TRBV5-4; len: 15; CDR3nt: TGTGCCAGCATTCCGGACGGAGGGACCTACAATGAGCAGTTCTTC; CDR3aa: CASIPDGGTYNEQFF
abundance: .; j_gene: TRBJ2-7; d_gene: TRBD2; v_gene: TRBV5-1; len: 15; CDR3nt: TGCGCCAGCAGCTTGTGGGGACTAGCGGGAGCCGAGCAGTACTTC; CDR3aa: CASSLWGLAGAEQYF
abundance: .; j_gene: TRBJ2-1; d_gene: TRBD2; v_gene: TRBV2; len: 14; CDR3nt: TGTGCCAGCCCCATCGGGGGGGCCGGCAATGAGCAGTTCTTC; CDR3aa: CASPIGGAGNEQFF
abundance: .; j_gene: TRBJ2-5; d_gene: TRBD1; v_gene: TRBV5-4; len: 15; CDR3nt: TGTGCCAGCAGCGCACAGGGGGTTTACCGAGAGACCCAGTACTTC; CDR3aa: CASSAQGVYRETQYF
abundance: .; j_gene: TRBJ2-1; d_gene: TRBD2; v_gene: TRBV19; len: 16; CDR3nt: TGTGCCAGTAGTACCAGTAGCGGGAGCAGCTACAATGAGCAGTTCTTC; CDR3aa: CASSTSSGSSYNEQFF
abundance: .; j_gene: TRBJ1-4; d_gene: .; v_gene: TRBV19; len: 17; CDR3nt: TGTGCCAGTATTAACTCGGGGATGCGGAGGACTAATGAAAAACTGTTTTTT; CDR3aa: CASINSGMRRTNEKLFF
abundance: .; j_gene: TRBJ1-2; d_gene: .; v_gene: TRBV11-2; len: 14; CDR3nt: TGTGCCAGCAGCCGCAAGGCGGGGACTGATGGCTACACCTTC; CDR3aa: CASSRKAGTDGYTF
abundance: .; j_gene: TRBJ1-2; d_gene: .; v_gene: TRBV11-2; len: 13; CDR3nt: TGTGCCAGCAGCCCGGCAGGGGCAATCGGCTACACCTTC; CDR3aa: CASSPAGAIGYTF
abundance: .; j_gene: TRBJ2-5; d_gene: TRBD2; v_gene: TRBV15; len: 15; CDR3nt: TGTGCCACCAGCAGAGGCGGGGGGGCCGGAGAGACCCAGTACTTC; CDR3aa: CATSRGGGAGETQYF
abundance: .; j_gene: TRBJ2-3; d_gene: TRBD2; v_gene: TRBV4-2; len: 17; CDR3nt: TGTGCCAGCAGCCAAGGGCTAGCGGGGGGGCCACGAGATACGCAGTATTTT; CDR3aa: CASSQGLAGGPRDTQYF
abundance: .; j_gene: TRBJ2-3; d_gene: TRBD2; v_gene: TRBV9; len: 19; CDR3nt: TGTGCCAGCAGCGTCCTCGGGACTAGCAGGGCCGGCCCCACAGATACGCAGTATTTT; CDR3aa: CASSVLGTSRAGPTDTQYF
abundance: .; j_gene: TRBJ2-7; d_gene: TRBD1; v_gene: TRBV27; len: 14; CDR3nt: TGTGCCAGCAGCCCTCGGACAGGAGCATACGAGCAGTACTTC; CDR3aa: CASSPRTGAYEQYF
abundance: .; j_gene: TRBJ1-5; d_gene: .; v_gene: TRBV6-1; len: 15; CDR3nt: TGTGCCAGCAGTGAACTCGGCCTGACAGATCAGCCCCAGCATTTT; CDR3aa: CASSELGLTDQPQHF
abundance: .; j_gene: TRBJ2-7; d_gene: TRBD1; v_gene: TRBV11-3; len: 14; CDR3nt: TGTGCCAGCAGCTCTCACAGGGGGACCTACGAGCAGTACTTC; CDR3aa: CASSSHRGTYEQYF
abundance: .; j_gene: TRBJ2-1; d_gene: TRBD2; v_gene: TRBV7-9; len: 16; CDR3nt: TGTGCCAGCAGCTCCTTAGCGGGAGGGTGGTACAATGAGCAGTTCTTC; CDR3aa: CASSSLAGGWYNEQFF
abundance: .; j_gene: TRBJ2-5; d_gene: TRBD2; v_gene: TRBV5-1; len: 14; CDR3nt: TGCGCCAGCAGCTTGGATCGGGGGGGAGAGACCCAGTACTTC; CDR3aa: CASSLDRGGETQYF
abundance: .; j_gene: TRBJ2-3; d_gene: .; v_gene: TRBV4-3; len: 15; CDR3nt: TGCGCCAGCCTTACCTGGCTAGGAGCCCCAGATACGCAGTATTTT; CDR3aa: CASLTWLGAPDTQYF
abundance: once; j_gene: TRBJ2-7; d_gene: TRBD1; v_gene: TRBV27; len: 15; CDR3nt: TGTGCCAGCAGTCCCAGGGGACAGGGGCGCTACGAGCAGTACTTC; CDR3aa: CASSPRGQGRYEQYF